This TCR beta chain was retrieved from a study of shared clonotypes between healthy human individuals. Study outcomes and limitations: Naive CD4 clonotypes were shared across several donors at roughly 4.6%.

Naive CD8 cells lacked CD45RO, underwent positive selection for CCR7 and left out terminally differentiated effector memory CD45RA+ cells. Donors included only healthy HIV-negative adults lacking recent acute infections or vaccinations. Trimming took off 1 base at V and 2 bases at J, with 15 bases between the two ends. Germline V gene lookup returns CDR1 MNHNS and CDR2 SASEGT. The CDR3 contains 17 residues. About this clone itself: What it binds is not known.

The run depth of the assay was deep. TCRdb's copy holds only in-frame clones and misses some; the assay was immunoSEQ multiplex PCR. The sample lists millions of clones, around 96% seen once, with 0.85% to 1.2% in the top ten. This sequence joins TRBV6-1 and TRBJ1-5; perhaps TRBD1 as D (6 bases). Input material: naive CD8+ T cells sorted from blood. This clonotype originated in a man aged 18 to 30 in good health. CDR3 region: CASSEGRGGWGNQPQHF. CDR3 bases: TGTGCCAGCAGTGAAGGAAGGGGGGGTTGGGGCAATCAGCCCCAGCATTTT.